This T cell receptor (beta chain) was found in a study of CD8 T cells in ankylosing spondylitis. Points from the study as a whole: Roughly eight highly homologous variants made up a TCR beta motif that seemed to typify ankylosing spondylitis blood.

There are a few counts of this clonotype. The antigen remains undetermined. Using its own MiXCR run on the 5' RACE reads, TCRdb lists one record per CDR3 protein. The sample shows 700,000 to 1,000,000 distinct CDR3 sequences, about 11% of them seen only once. What was sequenced was blood, either unsorted or a sorted T cell fraction (not recorded which). This sequence was found in a male donor with ankylosing spondylitis.

In DNA form, the CDR3 reads TGTGCCAGCAGCCCTTATGCCCTTGGGGCCAACGTCCTGACTTTC. Its protein product is CASSPYALGANVLTF. This chain connects TRBV9 to TRBJ2-6; D call uncertain. This CDR3 region has 15 residues. Between the trimmed V and J ends, which lost 4 bases and 3 bases, there was a span of 11 bases. Germline assignment: CDR1 SGDLS and CDR2 YYNGEE.